This note documents a single TCR beta chain sequence. TCRdb re-called the PCR reads through MiXCR, storing one row per CDR3 protein. The table includes about 39,000 distinct CDR3 sequences, around 39% detected once. The record originates from a study of vaccination and CD4 T cells after COVID-19. Whole-study context: Six males and four females constituted the convalescent cohort, two of whom were Hispanic. Two-dose vaccination with either BNT162b2 or mRNA-1273 was given to participants. Samples were taken after vaccination, a median of around 76 days after dose two, with a range of 14 to 241.

The sample's time point: late sampling 161 to 241 days after vaccination in a few convalescent patients. The sequence derives from a human donor who had recovered from COVID-19. Sequencing was performed on CD4+ T cells from blood, taken about 7 months after SARS-CoV-2 vaccination.

CDR3 bases: TGTGCCAGCAGCTTATCGCACTGGGACTCCGGCGAGTTCTTC. Translated, it gives CASSLSHWDSGEFF. V gene TRBV7-9 combines with J gene TRBJ2-1; a weak D match, TRBD2 (6 bases). The CDR3 length is 14 residues. Trimming cost V 2 bases and J 14 bases, with 19 bases left between them. Germline V gene sequence: CDR1 SEHNR, CDR2 FQNEAQ (reference sequence). The variable domain in full, with the rest retrieved from reference TRBV7-9 and TRBJ2-1, is DTGVSQNPRHKITKRGQNVTFRCDPISEHNRLYWYRQTLGQGPEFLTYFQNEAQLEKSRLLSDRFSAERPKGSFSTLEIQRTEQGDSAMYLCASSLSHWDSGEFFGPGTRLTVL.